This TCR beta chain was captured by sequencing in a study of T cells in Graves' hyperthyroidism and ophthalmopathy. The overall study: Peripheral blood specimens were obtained at initial diagnosis, prior to any treatment.

The germline CDR1 and CDR2 sequences are SGHRS and YFSETQ. The CDR3 consists of 16 residues. The ends lost 4 bases at V and 4 bases at J; junction bases unmatched: 8. In making diagnoses, clinical symptoms, serum thyroxine and TRAb, thyroid ultrasound and orbital computed tomography were all used. The PBMCs had their origin in 8.5 to 10 ml of fresh peripheral blood. Amplification yielded TCR beta CDR3 regions, with RNA transcripts as the source. HTBI primers drove first-round RT-PCR of the TCR CDR3. TCRdb independently ran MiXCR on the multiplex PCR reads; one entry per CDR3 protein. The repertoire consists of hundreds of thousands of distinct CDR3 sequences, with approximately 23% occurring once and the leading ten covering around 54%.

Input material: blood. V gene TRBV5-1 combines with J gene TRBJ2-3, with 11 nucleotides matching TRBD2. The receptor was isolated from a woman in her 70s with Graves' ophthalmopathy. CDR3 coding DNA: TGCGCCAGCAGCCAGCTTAGCGGGAGGGCCTCAGATACGCAGTATTTT. Translation gives CASSQLSGRASDTQYF.